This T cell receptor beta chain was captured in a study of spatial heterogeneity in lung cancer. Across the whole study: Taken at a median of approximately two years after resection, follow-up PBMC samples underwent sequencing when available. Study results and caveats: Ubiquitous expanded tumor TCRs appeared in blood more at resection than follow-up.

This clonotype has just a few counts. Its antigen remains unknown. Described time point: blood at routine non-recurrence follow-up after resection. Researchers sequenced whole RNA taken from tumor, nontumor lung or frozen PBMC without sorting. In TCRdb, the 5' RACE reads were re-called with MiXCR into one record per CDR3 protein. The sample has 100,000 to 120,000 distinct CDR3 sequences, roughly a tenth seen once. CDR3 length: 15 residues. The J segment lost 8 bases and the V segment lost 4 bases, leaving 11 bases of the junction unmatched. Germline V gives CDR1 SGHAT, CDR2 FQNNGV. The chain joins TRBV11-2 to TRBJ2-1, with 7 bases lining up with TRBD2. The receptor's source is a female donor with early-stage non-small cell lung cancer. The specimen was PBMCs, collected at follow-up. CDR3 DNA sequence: TGTGCCAGCAGCTCGGGAGGTGGGAAAAAATATGAGCAGTTCTTC. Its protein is CASSSGGGKKYEQFF.